The TCR beta chain described here comes from a study of blood T cell repertoires in COVID-19. Across the whole study: There were acute and convalescent COVID-19 samples, and they came from the United States, Italy and Spain. The cDNA or gDNA used as material had been derived from T cells, B-cell-depleted T cells, or PBMCs.

The trim removed 5 bases at V and 7 bases at J, leaving 8 bases unmatched. The length of the CDR3 is 15 residues. CDR1 is MDHEN, CDR2 SYDVKM, per germline. Authors' analysis steps: Amplification of reference gene primers provided the estimated nucleated cell counts. The assay was immunoSEQ multiplex PCR, and TCRdb's table has in-frame clones only and misses some. V, J and clone size are those of that table, while D and trimming were read from the DNA. The sample includes tens of thousands of clones, approximately 90% of them seen just once. The chain joins TRBV28 to TRBJ1-5, with 10 bases matching TRBD1. The sequence was collected from a man aged 50 or older with acute or convalescent COVID-19. The sequencing sample was made of peripheral blood. The CDR3 coding sequence is TGTGCCAGCAGTCCCCGGACAGGGGGGAGGCAGCCCCAGCATTTT. Translating gives CASSPRTGGRQPQHF. Based on the CDR3 plus reference TRBV28 and TRBJ1-5, the full variable domain is DVKVTQSSRYLVKRTGEKVFLECVQDMDHENMFWYRQDPGLGLRLIYFSYDVKMKEKGDIPEGYSVSREKKERFSLILESASTNQTSMYLCASSPRTGGRQPQHFGDGTRLSIL.